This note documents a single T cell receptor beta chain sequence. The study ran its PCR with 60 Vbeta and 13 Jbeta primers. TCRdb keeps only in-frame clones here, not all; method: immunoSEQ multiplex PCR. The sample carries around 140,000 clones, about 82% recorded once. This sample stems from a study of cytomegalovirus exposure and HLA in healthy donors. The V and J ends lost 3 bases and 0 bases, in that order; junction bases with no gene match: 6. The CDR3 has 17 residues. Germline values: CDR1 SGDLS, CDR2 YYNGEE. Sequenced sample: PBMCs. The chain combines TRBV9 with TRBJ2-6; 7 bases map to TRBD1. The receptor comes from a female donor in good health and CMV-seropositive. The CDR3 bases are TGTGCCAGCAGCGGTCAAACAGGGGCCTCTGGGGCCAACGTCCTGACTTTC. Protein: CASSGQTGASGANVLTF.